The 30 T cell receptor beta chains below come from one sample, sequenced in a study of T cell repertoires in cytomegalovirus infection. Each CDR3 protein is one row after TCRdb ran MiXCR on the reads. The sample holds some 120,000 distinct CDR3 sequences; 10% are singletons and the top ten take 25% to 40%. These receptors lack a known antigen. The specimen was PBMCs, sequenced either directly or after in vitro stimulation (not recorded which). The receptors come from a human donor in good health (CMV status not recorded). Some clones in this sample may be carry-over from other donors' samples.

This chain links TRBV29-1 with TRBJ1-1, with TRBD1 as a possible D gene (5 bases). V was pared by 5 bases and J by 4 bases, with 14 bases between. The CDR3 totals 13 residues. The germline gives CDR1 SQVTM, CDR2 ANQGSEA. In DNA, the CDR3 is TGCAGCGTTTCGGGACTGCTGAGCACTGAAGCTTTCTTT. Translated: CSVSGLLSTEAFF.

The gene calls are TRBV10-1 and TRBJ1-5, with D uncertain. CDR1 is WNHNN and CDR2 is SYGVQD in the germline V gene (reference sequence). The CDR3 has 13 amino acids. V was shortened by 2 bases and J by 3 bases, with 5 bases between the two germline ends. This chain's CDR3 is CASSETVNQPQHF. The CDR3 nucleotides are TGCGCCAGCAGTGAGACAGTCAATCAGCCCCAGCATTTT.

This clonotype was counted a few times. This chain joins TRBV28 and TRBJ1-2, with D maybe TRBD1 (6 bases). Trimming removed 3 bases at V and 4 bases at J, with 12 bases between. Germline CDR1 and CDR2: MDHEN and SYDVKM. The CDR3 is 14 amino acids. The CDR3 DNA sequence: TGTGCCAGCAGTTTGAGGCAGGACAGCTATGGCTACACCTTC. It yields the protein CASSLRQDSYGYTF.

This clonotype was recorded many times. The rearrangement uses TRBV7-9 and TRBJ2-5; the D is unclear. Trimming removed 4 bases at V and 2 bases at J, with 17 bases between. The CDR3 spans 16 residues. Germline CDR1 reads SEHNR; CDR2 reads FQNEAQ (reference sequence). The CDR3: CASSSRTTALQETQYF. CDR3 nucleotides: TGTGCCAGCAGCTCTCGGACGACGGCTCTACAAGAGACCCAGTACTTC.

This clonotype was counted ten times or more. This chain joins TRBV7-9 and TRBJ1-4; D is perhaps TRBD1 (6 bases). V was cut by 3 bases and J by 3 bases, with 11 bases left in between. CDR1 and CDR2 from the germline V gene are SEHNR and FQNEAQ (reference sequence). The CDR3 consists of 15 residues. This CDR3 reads CASSLVDSPNEKLFF. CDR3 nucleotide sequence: TGTGCCAGCAGCTTGGTGGACAGCCCTAATGAAAAACTGTTTTTT.

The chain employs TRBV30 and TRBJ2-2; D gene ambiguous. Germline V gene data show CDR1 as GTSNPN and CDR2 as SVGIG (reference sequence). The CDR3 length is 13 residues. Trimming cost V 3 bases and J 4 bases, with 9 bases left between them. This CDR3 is CAWRARGTGELFF. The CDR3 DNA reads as TGTGCCTGGAGAGCGAGAGGCACCGGGGAGCTGTTTTTT.

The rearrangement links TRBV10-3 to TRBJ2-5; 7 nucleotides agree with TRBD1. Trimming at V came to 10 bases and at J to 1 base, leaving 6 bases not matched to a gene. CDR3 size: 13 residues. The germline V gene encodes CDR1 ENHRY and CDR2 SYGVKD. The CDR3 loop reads CATSGQLQETQYF. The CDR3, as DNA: TGTGCCACCTCGGGACAGCTCCAAGAGACCCAGTACTTC.

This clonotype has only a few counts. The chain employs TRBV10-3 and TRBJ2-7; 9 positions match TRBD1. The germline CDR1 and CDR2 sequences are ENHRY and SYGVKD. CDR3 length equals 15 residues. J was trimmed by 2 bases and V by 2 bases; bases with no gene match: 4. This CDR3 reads CAISEEGQGAYEQYF. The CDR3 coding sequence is TGTGCCATCAGTGAGGAGGGACAGGGAGCCTACGAGCAGTACTTC.

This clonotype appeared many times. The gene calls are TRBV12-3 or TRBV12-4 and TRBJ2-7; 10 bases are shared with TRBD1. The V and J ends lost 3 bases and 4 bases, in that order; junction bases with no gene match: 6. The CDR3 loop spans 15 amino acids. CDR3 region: CASSFLDRGRYEQYF. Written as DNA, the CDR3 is TGTGCCAGCAGTTTCCTGGACAGGGGGAGGTACGAGCAGTACTTC.

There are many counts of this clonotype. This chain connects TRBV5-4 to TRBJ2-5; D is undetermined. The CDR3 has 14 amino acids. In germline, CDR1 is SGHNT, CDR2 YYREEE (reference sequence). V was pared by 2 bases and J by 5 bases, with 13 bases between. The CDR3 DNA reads TGTGCCAGCAGCTTCGACTCCCTTTCCGAGACCCAGTACTTC. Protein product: CASSFDSLSETQYF.

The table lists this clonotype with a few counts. The CDR3 DNA is TGTGCCAGCAGTTTATCACTAGCGGGAGCAGGGATGAGCTCCTACGAGCAGTACTTC. Its translation is CASSLSLAGAGMSSYEQYF. The rearrangement joins TRBV28 to TRBJ2-7; 11 bases map to TRBD2. The V segment lost 1 base and the J segment 0 bases; nucleotides outside the gene matches: 11. This CDR3 comprises 19 residues. Germline CDR1 is MDHEN and CDR2 is SYDVKM.

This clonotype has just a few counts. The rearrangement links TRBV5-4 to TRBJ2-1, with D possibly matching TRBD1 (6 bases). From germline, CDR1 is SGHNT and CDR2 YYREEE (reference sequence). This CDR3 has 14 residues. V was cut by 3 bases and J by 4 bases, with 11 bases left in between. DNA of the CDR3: TGTGCCAGCAGCTCCCAAGGGGGATACAATGAGCAGTTCTTC. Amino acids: CASSSQGGYNEQFF.

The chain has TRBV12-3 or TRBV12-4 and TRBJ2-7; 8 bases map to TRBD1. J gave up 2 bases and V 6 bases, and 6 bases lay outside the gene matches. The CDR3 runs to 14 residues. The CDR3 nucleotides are TGTGCCAGCAGGCCGACAGGGGCTACCTACGAGCAGTACTTC. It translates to CASRPTGATYEQYF.

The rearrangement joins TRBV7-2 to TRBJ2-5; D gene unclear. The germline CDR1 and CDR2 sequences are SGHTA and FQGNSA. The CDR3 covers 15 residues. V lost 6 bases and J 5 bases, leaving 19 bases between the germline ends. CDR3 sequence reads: CASSSRVGIGETQYF. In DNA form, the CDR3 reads TGTGCCAGCAGTTCCCGAGTGGGTATCGGGGAGACCCAGTACTTC.

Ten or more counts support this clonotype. DNA for the CDR3: TGTGCCAGCAGCGAGGCCAAGGGGCCCCAGCATTTT. Translated: CASSEAKGPQHF. This chain joins TRBV7-2 and TRBJ1-5; no firm D call. The CDR3 contains 12 residues. V lost 5 bases to trimming and J lost 9 bases, with 11 bases between them. Germline V gene sequence: CDR1 SGHTA, CDR2 FQGNSA. Full variable domain (outside the CDR3, taken from reference TRBV7-2 and TRBJ1-5): GAGVSQSPSNKVTEKGKDVELRCDPISGHTALYWYRQSLGQGLEFLIYFQGNSAPDKSGLPSDRFSAERTGGSVSTLTIQRTQQEDSAVYLCASSEAKGPQHFGDGTRLSIL.

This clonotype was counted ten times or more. CDR3 sequence reads: CASSSGQGAYEQYF. The CDR3 DNA is TGTGCCAGCAGCTCGGGACAGGGGGCGTACGAGCAGTACTTC. This chain connects TRBV7-6 to TRBJ2-7; 12 bases are a match to TRBD1. The CDR3 sequence is 14 residues long. CDR1 is SGHVS and CDR2 is FNYEAQ in the germline V gene. V dropped 4 bases and J dropped 4; count of bases not matched to a gene: 2.

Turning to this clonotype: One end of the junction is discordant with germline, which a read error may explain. This CDR3 reads CARPVPGLAGWETHYF. The DNA for the CDR3 is TGTGCCAGGCCAGTCCCCGGGTTAGCGGGGTGGGAGACCCACTACTTC. The gene calls are TRBV19 and TRBJ2-5; 8 bases match TRBD2. Per the germline V gene, CDR1 is LNHDA and CDR2 is SQIVND (reference sequence). The CDR3 covers 16 residues.

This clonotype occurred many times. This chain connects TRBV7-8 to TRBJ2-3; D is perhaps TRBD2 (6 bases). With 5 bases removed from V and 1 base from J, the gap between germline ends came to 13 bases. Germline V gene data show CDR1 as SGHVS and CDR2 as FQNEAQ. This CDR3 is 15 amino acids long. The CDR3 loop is CASSSSSAGTDTQYF. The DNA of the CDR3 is TGTGCCAGCAGCAGTTCTAGCGCCGGCACAGATACGCAGTATTTT.

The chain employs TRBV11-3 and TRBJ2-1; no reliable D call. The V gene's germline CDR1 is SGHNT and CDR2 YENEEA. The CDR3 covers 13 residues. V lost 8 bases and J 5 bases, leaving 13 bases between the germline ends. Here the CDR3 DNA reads TGTGCCAGCCACTCTCCATGGGACAATGAGCAGTTCTTC. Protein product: CASHSPWDNEQFF. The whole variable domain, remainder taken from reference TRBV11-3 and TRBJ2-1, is EAGVVQSPRYKIIEKKQPVAFWCNPISGHNTLYWYLQNLGQGPELLIRYENEEAVDDSQLPKDRFSAERLKGVDSTLKIQPAELGDSAVYLCASHSPWDNEQFFGPGTRLTVL.

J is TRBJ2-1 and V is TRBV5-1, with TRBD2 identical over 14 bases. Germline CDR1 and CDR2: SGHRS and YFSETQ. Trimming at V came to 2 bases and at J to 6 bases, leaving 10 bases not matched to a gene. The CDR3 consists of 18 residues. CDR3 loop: CASSFLGTSGSGSNEQFF. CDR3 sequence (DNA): TGCGCCAGCAGCTTTCTAGGGACTAGCGGGAGCGGGTCCAATGAGCAGTTCTTC.

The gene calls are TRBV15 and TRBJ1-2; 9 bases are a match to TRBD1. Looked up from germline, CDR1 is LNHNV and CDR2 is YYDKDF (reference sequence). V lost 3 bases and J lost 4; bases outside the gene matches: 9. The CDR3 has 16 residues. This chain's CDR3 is CATSSNPGQGAYGYTF. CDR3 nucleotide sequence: TGTGCCACCAGCAGTAATCCGGGACAGGGAGCCTATGGCTACACCTTC. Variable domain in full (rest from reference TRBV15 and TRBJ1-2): DAMVIQNPRYQVTQFGKPVTLSCSQTLNHNVMYWYQQKSSQAPKLLFHYYDKDFNNEADTPDNFQSRRPNTSFCFLDIRSPGLGDTAMYLCATSSNPGQGAYGYTFGSGTRLTVV.

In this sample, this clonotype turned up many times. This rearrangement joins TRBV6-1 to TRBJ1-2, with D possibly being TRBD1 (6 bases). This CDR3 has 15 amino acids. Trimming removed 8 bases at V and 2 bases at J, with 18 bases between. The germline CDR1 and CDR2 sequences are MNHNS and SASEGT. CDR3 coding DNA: TGTGCCAGCGGCGAACAACAGGGCCGCAACTATGGCTACACCTTC. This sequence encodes CASGEQQGRNYGYTF.

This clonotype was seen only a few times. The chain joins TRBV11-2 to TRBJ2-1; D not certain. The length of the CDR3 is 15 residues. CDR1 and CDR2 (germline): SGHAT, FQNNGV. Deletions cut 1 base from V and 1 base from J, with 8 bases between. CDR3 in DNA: TGTGCCAGCAGCTTAGTTCACCGGTCCTACAATGAGCAGTTCTTC. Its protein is CASSLVHRSYNEQFF.

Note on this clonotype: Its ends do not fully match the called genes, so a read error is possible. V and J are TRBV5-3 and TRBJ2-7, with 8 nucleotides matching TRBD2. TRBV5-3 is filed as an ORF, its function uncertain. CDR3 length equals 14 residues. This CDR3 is CASRFWTSSHEQYF. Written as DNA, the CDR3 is TGTGCCAGCAGATTCTGGACTAGCTCCCACGAGCAGTACTTC.

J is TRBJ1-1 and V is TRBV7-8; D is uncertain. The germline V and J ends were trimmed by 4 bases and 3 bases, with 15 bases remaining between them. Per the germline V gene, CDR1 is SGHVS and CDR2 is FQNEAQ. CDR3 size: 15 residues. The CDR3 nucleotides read TGTGCCAGCAGCTCTACCTTTAATACCCACACTGAAGCTTTCTTT. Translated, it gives CASSSTFNTHTEAFF.

CDR3 protein: CSARDPASPYYNEQFF. The CDR3 bases are TGCAGTGCTAGAGATCCGGCTAGCCCATACTACAATGAGCAGTTCTTC. The J gene is TRBJ2-1, the V gene TRBV20-1, with D possibly being TRBD2 (5 bases). Germline assignment: CDR1 DFQATT and CDR2 SNEGSKA (reference sequence). V was pared by 0 bases and J by 3 bases, with 15 bases between. The CDR3 is made up of 16 amino acids.

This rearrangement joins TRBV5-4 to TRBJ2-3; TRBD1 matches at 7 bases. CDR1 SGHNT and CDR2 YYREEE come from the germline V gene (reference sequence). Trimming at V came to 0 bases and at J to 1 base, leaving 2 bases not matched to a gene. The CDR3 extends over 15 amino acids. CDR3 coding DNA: TGTGCCAGCAGCTTGGGCGGACAGGGCACAGATACGCAGTATTTT. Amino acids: CASSLGGQGTDTQYF.

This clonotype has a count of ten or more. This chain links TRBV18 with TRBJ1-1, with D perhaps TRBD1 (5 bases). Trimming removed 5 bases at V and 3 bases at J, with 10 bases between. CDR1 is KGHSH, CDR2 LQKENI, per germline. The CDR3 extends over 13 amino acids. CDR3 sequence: CASSDSRDTEAFF. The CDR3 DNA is TGTGCCAGCTCAGATTCCAGGGACACTGAAGCTTTCTTT.

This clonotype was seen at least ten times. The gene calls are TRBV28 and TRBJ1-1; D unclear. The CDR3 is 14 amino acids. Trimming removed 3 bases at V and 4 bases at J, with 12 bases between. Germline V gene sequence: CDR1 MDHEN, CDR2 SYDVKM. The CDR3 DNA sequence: TGTGCCAGCAGTTTGTCGGCGGGCGTCACTGAAGCTTTCTTT. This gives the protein CASSLSAGVTEAFF.

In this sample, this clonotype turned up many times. The CDR3 region has the DNA TGTGCCAGCAGCCACTCAAACACTGAAGCTTTCTTT. It specifies CASSHSNTEAFF. This chain uses TRBV7-9 with TRBJ1-1; D unresolved. Germline CDR1 is SEHNR and CDR2 is FQNEAQ (reference sequence). Trimming took 5 bases from V and 2 from J, leaving 6 bases between them. The CDR3 runs 12 residues.